This is a list of T cell receptor beta chains from one sample in a study of T-cell memory formation after mild COVID-19. TCRdb called the 5' RACE reads again in MiXCR, with one record for every CDR3 protein. The sample yields under 300,000 distinct CDR3 sequences, roughly 8% seen once. Sequencing input: PBMCs or a T cell subset sorted from them (not recorded which). These receptors all stem from a man younger than 35 who had mild COVID-19 (a few samples of this study predate the infection). Cell type and time point are not known. CDR3s leave out the opening cysteine and the closing phenylalanine or tryptophan. The order of the fields is V gene, clone size, CDR3 protein. A clone size is listed for some rows: how often the clone was seen (once, few, many), or a class if it is expanded.

V: TRBV5-1; size: -; CDR3: ASSRDGVNQPQH
V: TRBV23-1; size: few; CDR3: ASSPDCPPWDRGPPWTYEQY
V: TRBV11-1; size: -; CDR3: ASSLGGRGHDTQY
V: TRBV11-1; size: many; CDR3: ASSSDMGLSTGELF
V: TRBV7-8; size: few; CDR3: ASSFSAGTTEAF
V: TRBV9; size: -; CDR3: ASSEEGLASGELF
V: TRBV7-3; size: -; CDR3: ASSIGLAGFTDTQY
V: TRBV29-1; size: few; CDR3: SMAGSGGYEQY
V: TRBV6-5; size: -; CDR3: ASSPGGGGTGELF
V: TRBV29-1; size: -; CDR3: SHPQGLLGNEQF
V: TRBV20-1; size: many; CDR3: SAPPGRRGGHNEQF
V: TRBV14; size: -; CDR3: ASSQAQGGEKLF
V: TRBV12-3/TRBV12-4; size: many; CDR3: ASRGQINYGYT
V: TRBV18; size: -; CDR3: ASSSGQITDTQY
V: TRBV10-3; size: -; CDR3: AISETRDGSSYNEQF
V: TRBV5-1; size: -; CDR3: ASSLERGDTDTQY
V: TRBV11-3; size: few; CDR3: ASSAIAADTQY
V: TRBV5-6; size: few; CDR3: ASSLVQGANEQF
V: TRBV5-1; size: many; CDR3: ASSLDPGELF
V: TRBV6-5; size: -; CDR3: ASRPTGVTYNEQF
V: TRBV5-5; size: many; CDR3: ASSLVPSLGDTQY
V: TRBV5-1; size: few; CDR3: ASSLEGWGAVYEQY
V: TRBV2; size: few; CDR3: ASRTDSGNTEAF
V: TRBV12-3/TRBV12-4; size: many; CDR3: ASSQGPSGDTQY
V: TRBV3-1; size: -; CDR3: ASSQGRSGGARQETQY
V: TRBV10-3; size: many; CDR3: AISESTGRGPETQY
V: TRBV5-1; size: -; CDR3: ASSPGGQGTDGYT
V: TRBV12-3/TRBV12-4; size: once; CDR3: ASRSGTNTEA
V: TRBV12-3/TRBV12-4; size: -; CDR3: ASTLAGGDTEAF
V: TRBV24-1; size: many; CDR3: ATSDQDYSSYNEQF
V: TRBV5-5; size: many; CDR3: ASSFTGNQPQH
V: TRBV7-9; size: many; CDR3: ASSFQGVDTGELF
V: TRBV7-9; size: few; CDR3: ASASSNQPQH
V: TRBV4-1; size: many; CDR3: ASSQGYRQETQY
V: TRBV6-5; size: -; CDR3: ASSLKWGLDSPLH
V: TRBV11-2; size: -; CDR3: ASSLPETQY
V: TRBV10-1; size: few; CDR3: ASSARGFTDTQY
V: TRBV7-2; size: many; CDR3: ASSLLGTAYNEQF
V: TRBV5-1; size: few; CDR3: ASPRDLCTDTQY
V: TRBV5-1; size: few; CDR3: ASSFGQDPSGTIY
V: TRBV20-1; size: few; CDR3: SALRGGSSTDTQY
V: TRBV5-1; size: many; CDR3: ASSLRGAGETQY
V: TRBV6-1; size: -; CDR3: ASSDTGTISGANVLT
V: TRBV20-1; size: -; CDR3: SATTREAYEQY
V: TRBV9; size: -; CDR3: ASSPRVEFGYT
V: TRBV4-2; size: many; CDR3: ASSQDLRTGGQYYEQY
V: TRBV7-3; size: many; CDR3: ASSKRPATGELF
V: TRBV20-1; size: many; CDR3: SASSGGDGYT
V: TRBV13; size: few; CDR3: ASSLRWGSTDTQY
V: TRBV20-1; size: many; CDR3: SARGQGAGDEQF
V: TRBV7-9; size: many; CDR3: ASSLRGPNTEAF
V: TRBV7-2; size: -; CDR3: ASSLAGYGTDTQY
V: TRBV4-3; size: few; CDR3: ASSQEGQGSDTQY
V: TRBV11-2; size: -; CDR3: ASSSSPGSGETQY
V: TRBV7-9; size: many; CDR3: ASSLAGAEAF